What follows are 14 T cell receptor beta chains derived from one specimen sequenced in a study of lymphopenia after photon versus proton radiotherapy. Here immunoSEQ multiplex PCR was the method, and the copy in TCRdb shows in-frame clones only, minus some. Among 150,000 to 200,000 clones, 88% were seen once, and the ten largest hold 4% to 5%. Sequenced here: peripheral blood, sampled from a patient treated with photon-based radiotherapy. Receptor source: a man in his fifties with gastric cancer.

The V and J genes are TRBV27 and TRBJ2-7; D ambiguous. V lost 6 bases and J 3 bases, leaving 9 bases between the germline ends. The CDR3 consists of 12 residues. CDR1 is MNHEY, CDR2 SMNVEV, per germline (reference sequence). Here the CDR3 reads CASRTRDYEQYF. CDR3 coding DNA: TGTGCCAGCAGGACAAGGGACTACGAGCAGTACTTC.

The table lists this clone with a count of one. The CDR3 coding sequence is TGTGCCAGCAAGGCTCATGGGGCGGCTTCCTACGAGCAGTACTTC. Its translation: CASKAHGAASYEQYF. The chain is built from TRBV27 and TRBJ2-7; D might be TRBD1 (5 bases). Germline CDR1 MNHEY, CDR2 SMNVEV (reference sequence). Between the trimmed V and J ends, which lost 7 bases and 1 base, there was a span of 17 bases. The CDR3 is 15 amino acids.

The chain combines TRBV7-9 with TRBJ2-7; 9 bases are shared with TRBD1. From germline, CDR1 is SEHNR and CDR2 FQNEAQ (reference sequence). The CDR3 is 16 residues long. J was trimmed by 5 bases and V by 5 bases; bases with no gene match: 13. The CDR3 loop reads CASSEGQGDVRNEQYF. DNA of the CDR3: TGTGCCAGCAGCGAGGGACAGGGAGACGTAAGGAACGAGCAGTACTTC.

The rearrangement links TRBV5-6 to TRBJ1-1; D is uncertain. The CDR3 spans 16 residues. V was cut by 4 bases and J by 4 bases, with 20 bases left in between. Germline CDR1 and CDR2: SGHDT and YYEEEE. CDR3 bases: TGTGCCAGCAGCGCGCAGGACTTATCACGGAGCACTGAAGCTTTCTTT. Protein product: CASSAQDLSRSTEAFF.

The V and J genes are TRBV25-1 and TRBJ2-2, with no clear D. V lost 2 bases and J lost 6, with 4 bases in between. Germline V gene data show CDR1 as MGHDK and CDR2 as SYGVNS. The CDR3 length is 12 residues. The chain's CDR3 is CASSETSGELFF. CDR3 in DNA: TGTGCCAGCAGTGAAACGTCCGGGGAGCTGTTTTTT.

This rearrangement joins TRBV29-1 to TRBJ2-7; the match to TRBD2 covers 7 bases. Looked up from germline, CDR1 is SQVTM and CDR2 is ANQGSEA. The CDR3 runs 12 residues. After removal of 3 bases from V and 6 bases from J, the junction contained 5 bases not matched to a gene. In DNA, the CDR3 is TGCAGCGTTGATCCCGGGGAGGGCGAGCAGTACTTC. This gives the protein CSVDPGEGEQYF.

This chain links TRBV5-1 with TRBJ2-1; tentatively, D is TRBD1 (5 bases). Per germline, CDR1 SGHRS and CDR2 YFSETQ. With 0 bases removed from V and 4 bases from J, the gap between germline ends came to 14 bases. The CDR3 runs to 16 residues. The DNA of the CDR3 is TGCGCCAGCAGCTTGGGCAGCCTCCAGGGTTACAATGAGCAGTTCTTC. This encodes CASSLGSLQGYNEQFF. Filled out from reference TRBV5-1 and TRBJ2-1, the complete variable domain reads KAGVTQTPRYLIKTRGQQVTLSCSPISGHRSVSWYQQTPGQGLQFLFEYFSETQRNKGNFPGRFSGRQFSNSRSEMNVSTLELGDSALYLCASSLGSLQGYNEQFFGPGTRLTVL.

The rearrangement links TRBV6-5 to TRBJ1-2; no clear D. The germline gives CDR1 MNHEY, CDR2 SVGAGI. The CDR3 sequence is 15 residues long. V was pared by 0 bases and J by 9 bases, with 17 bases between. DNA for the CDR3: TGTGCCAGCAGTTACTCGACCTATTCGGGATCGAGCTACACCTTC. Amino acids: CASSYSTYSGSSYTF.

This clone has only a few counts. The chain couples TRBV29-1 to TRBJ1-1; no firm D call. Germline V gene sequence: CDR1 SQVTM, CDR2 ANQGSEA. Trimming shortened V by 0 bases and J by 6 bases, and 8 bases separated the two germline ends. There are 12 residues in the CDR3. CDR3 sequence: CSVEDRRAEAFF. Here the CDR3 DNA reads TGCAGCGTTGAAGACAGGAGGGCTGAAGCTTTCTTT.

The CDR3 nucleotides are TGTGCCAGCAGCTCCAGACTGGAAGGAAACACCATATATTTT. Its protein is CASSSRLEGNTIYF. The chain links TRBV11-2 to TRBJ1-3; D gene ambiguous. The CDR3 has 14 residues. Germline lookup yields CDR1 SGHAT and CDR2 FQNNGV. Trimming took 4 bases from V and 4 from J, leaving 11 bases between them. Combining the CDR3 with reference TRBV11-2 and TRBJ1-3 gives the whole variable domain EAGVAQSPRYKIIEKRQSVAFWCNPISGHATLYWYQQILGQGPKLLIQFQNNGVVDDSQLPKDRFSAERLKGVDSTLKIQPAKLEDSAVYLCASSSRLEGNTIYFGEGSWLTVV.

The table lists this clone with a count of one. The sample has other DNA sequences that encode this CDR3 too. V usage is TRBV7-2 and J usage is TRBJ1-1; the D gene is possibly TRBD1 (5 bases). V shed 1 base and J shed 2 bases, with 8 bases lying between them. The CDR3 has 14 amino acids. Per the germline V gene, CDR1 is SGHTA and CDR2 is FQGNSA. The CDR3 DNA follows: TGTGCCAGCAGCTTAGTGGGACTTAACACTGAAGCTTTCTTT. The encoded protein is CASSLVGLNTEAFF. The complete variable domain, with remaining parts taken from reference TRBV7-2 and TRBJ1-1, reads GAGVSQSPSNKVTEKGKDVELRCDPISGHTALYWYRQSLGQGLEFLIYFQGNSAPDKSGLPSDRFSAERTGGSVSTLTIQRTQQEDSAVYLCASSLVGLNTEAFFGQGTRLTVV.

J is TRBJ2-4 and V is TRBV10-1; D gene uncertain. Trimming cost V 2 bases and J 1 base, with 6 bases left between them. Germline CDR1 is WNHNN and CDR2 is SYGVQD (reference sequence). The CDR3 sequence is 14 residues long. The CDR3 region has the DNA TGCGCCAGCAGTGAGGACCTTGCCAAAAACATTCAGTACTTC. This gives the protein CASSEDLAKNIQYF.

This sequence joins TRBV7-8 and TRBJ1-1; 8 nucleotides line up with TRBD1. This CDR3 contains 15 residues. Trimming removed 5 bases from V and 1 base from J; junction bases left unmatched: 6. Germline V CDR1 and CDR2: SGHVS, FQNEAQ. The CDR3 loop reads CASSRTGTGNTEAFF. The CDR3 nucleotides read TGTGCCAGCAGCCGCACCGGGACAGGGAACACTGAAGCTTTCTTT.

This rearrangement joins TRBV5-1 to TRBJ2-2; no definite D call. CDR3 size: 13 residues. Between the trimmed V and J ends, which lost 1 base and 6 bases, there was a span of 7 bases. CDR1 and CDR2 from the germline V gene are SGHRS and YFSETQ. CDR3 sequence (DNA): TGCGCCAGCAGCTTGATTGAGGCCGGGGAGCTGTTTTTT. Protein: CASSLIEAGELFF.